The rows below give T cell receptor beta chains drawn from one sample of a study of Ad26.COV2.S vaccination and SARS-CoV-2 variants. Using immunoSEQ multiplex PCR, the repertoire was profiled, and TCRdb retains in-frame clones only, with some absent. The sample holds more than 300,000 clones, approximately 86% seen once. This sample comprised peripheral blood, obtained in a trial of Ad26.COV2.S vaccine versus placebo. The receptors were sampled from a person aged 18-60 years who received the Ad26.COV2.S COVID-19 vaccine or a placebo. Each CDR3 is given with its conserved first and last residue. A D gene is named only where the DNA matches it firmly. Some rows have no size entry. The others give once, few or many, or a class for an expanded clone.

v_gene,j_gene,abundance,d_gene,CDR3nt,CDR3aa
TRBV5-1,TRBJ2-1,-,TRBD2,TGCGCCAGTCTCTCTGACGGGGGGACCAACAATGAGCAGTTCTTC,CASLSDGGTNNEQFF
TRBV5-1,TRBJ2-3,-,-,TGCGCCAGCAGCTTGGTTGGGGGAGTTGGCACAGATACGCAGTATTTT,CASSLVGGVGTDTQYF
TRBV28,TRBJ1-1,-,-,TGTGCCAGCGGGAGATACGGGGGGGGCGATGGTGAAGCTTTCTTT,CASGRYGGGDGEAFF
TRBV5-4,TRBJ2-1,-,TRBD2,TGTGCCAGCGAAACTAGCGGTAATCTCTTCAATGAGCAGTTCTTC,CASETSGNLFNEQFF
TRBV28,TRBJ2-7,-,-,TGTGCCAGCAGTTTTTGGGGGCGCGGGTACGAGCAGTACTTC,CASSFWGRGYEQYF
TRBV7-9,TRBJ1-2,-,-,TGTGCCAGCAGCTTATATGAGTGGGGCTACACCTTC,CASSLYEWGYTF
TRBV7-2,TRBJ2-1,-,-,TGTGCCAGCAGCAACCGCCTAGCGCCGCCGGGCAATGAGCAGTTCTTC,CASSNRLAPPGNEQFF
TRBV4-3,TRBJ2-5,-,TRBD2,TGCGCCAGCAGCCAAGATGCAGGGCGGGGGGCTGTGCAAGAGACCCAGTACTTC,CASSQDAGRGAVQETQYF
TRBV18,TRBJ1-5,-,TRBD1,TGTGCCAGCTCACCCAGAGCCAGGGGGAATCAGCCCCAGCATTTT,CASSPRARGNQPQHF
TRBV23-1,TRBJ2-7,-,TRBD1,TGCGCCAGCAGTCAGTCAGCCGGGACAGGGACCTACGAGCAGTACTTC,CASSQSAGTGTYEQYF
TRBV25-1,TRBJ2-3,-,-,TGTGCCAGCAGTGGACGGGTGAGCACAGATACGCAGTATTTT,CASSGRVSTDTQYF
TRBV27,TRBJ2-2,-,TRBD2,TGTGCCAGCAGTTTATCTTCGGGAGGGCGCACCGGGGAGCTGTTTTTT,CASSLSSGGRTGELFF
TRBV7-6,TRBJ2-1,-,-,TGTGCCAGCAGCCTTTATGGGGCCGCGGACAATGAGCAGTTCTTC,CASSLYGAADNEQFF
TRBV5-1,TRBJ2-2,once,TRBD1,TGCGCCAGCAGCCAACGACACCCCGCCGGACAGGGGGTAGGCGGGGAGCTGTTTTTT,CASSQRHPAGQGVGGELFF
TRBV19,TRBJ2-1,-,-,TGTGCCAGTAGTCCAACAGGGTTTATCAATGAGCAGTTCTTC,CASSPTGFINEQFF
TRBV7-2,TRBJ2-7,-,-,TGTGCCAGCAGCGAGGGTATCATCCTCTACGAGCAGTACTTC,CASSEGIILYEQYF
TRBV5-6,TRBJ2-7,-,-,TGTGCCAGCAGCTTAGGGCAGGGTCACGAGCAGTACTTC,CASSLGQGHEQYF
TRBV11-2,TRBJ2-7,many,-,TGTGCCAGCAGCTCGGGGCCTTCGGGCTACGAGCAGTACTTC,CASSSGPSGYEQYF
TRBV7-2,TRBJ2-7,-,-,TGTGCCAGCAGCCCGAGTCAGGGTGGCTACGAGCAGTACTTC,CASSPSQGGYEQYF
TRBV7-2,TRBJ1-2,-,-,TGTGCCAGCAGCCTCCTCAGGGAGGGAAGTGGCTACACCTTC,CASSLLREGSGYTF
TRBV27,TRBJ2-7,-,-,TGTGCCAGCAGTTTAAGCCCGTTTTCCTACGAGCAGTACTTC,CASSLSPFSYEQYF
TRBV6-2/TRBV6-3,TRBJ2-7,-,TRBD2,TGTGCCAGCAGTTACTCGAGACTAGCGGGGGGCTCCACCTACGAGCAGTACTTC,CASSYSRLAGGSTYEQYF
TRBV19,TRBJ2-3,once,-,TGTGCCAGTAGTACTGGACAGAGCACAGATACGCAGTATTTT,CASSTGQSTDTQYF
TRBV4-3,TRBJ1-4,-,-,TGCGCCAGCAGCCAGTTCGACAGCATCAATGAAAAACTGTTTTTT,CASSQFDSINEKLFF
TRBV4-1,TRBJ1-2,once,TRBD1,TGCGCCAGCGCCCGCCCCGGGACAGGGGATCCCCGGGACTATGGCTACACCTTC,CASARPGTGDPRDYGYTF